This T cell receptor beta chain was sequenced for a study of T cells in Graves' hyperthyroidism and ophthalmopathy. Findings of the study overall: The authors' 13 V-J model separated ophthalmopathy from stable hyperthyroidism.

The CDR3 totals 13 residues. V lost 7 bases and J 3 bases, leaving 13 bases between the germline ends. This clonotype was observed many times. What it recognizes is unknown. Amplification of TCR beta CDR3 regions was performed using RNA transcripts as template. HTBI primers drove first-round RT-PCR of the TCR CDR3. TCRdb used MiXCR to reprocess the multiplex PCR reads, holding one entry per CDR3 protein. This sample has roughly 180,000 distinct CDR3 sequences, with 9.4% found just once. A sample of blood taken at first hyperthyroidism diagnosis preceded any ophthalmopathy symptoms. Using more than 7.5 ml of fresh peripheral blood, PBMCs were prepared.

The chain is built from TRBV12-3 or TRBV12-4 and TRBJ2-7; perhaps TRBD2 as D (5 bases). The sequencing sample was made of blood. This sequence originates from a woman between 18 and 29 years old with Graves' hyperthyroidism that later progressed to Graves' ophthalmopathy. The CDR3: CASTREGNYEQYF. The CDR3 DNA reads as TGTGCCAGCACCCGAGAGGGAAACTACGAGCAGTACTTC.